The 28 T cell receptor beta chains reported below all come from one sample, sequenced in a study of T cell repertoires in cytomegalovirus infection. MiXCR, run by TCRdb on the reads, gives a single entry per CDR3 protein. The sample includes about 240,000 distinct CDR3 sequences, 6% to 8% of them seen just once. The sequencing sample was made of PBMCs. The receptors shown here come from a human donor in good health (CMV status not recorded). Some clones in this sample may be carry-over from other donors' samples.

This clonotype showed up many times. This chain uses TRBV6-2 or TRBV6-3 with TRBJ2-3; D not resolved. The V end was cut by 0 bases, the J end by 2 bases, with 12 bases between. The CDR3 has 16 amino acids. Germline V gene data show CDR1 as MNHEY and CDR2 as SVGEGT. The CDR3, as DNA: TGTGCCAGCAGTTACTCGACTTGGCAGGTCACAGATACGCAGTATTTT. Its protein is CASSYSTWQVTDTQYF.

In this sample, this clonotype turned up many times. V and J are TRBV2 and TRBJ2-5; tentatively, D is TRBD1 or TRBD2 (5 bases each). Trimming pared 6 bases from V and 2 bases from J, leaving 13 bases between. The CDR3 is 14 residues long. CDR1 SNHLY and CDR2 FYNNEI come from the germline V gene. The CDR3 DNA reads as TGTGCCAGCAGGAGGGGATTGACACAAGAGACCCAGTACTTC. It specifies CASRRGLTQETQYF.

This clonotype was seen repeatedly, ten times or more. The chain's CDR3 is CASSRTGDTEAFF. The CDR3 DNA reads as TGTGCCAGCAGTCGGACAGGAGACACTGAAGCTTTCTTT. The genes are TRBV6-6 and TRBJ1-1; TRBD1 agrees at 7 bases. The germline gives CDR1 MNHNY, CDR2 SVGAGI (reference sequence). J lost 3 bases, V lost 5 bases, and 3 bases had no gene match. The CDR3 loop spans 13 amino acids.

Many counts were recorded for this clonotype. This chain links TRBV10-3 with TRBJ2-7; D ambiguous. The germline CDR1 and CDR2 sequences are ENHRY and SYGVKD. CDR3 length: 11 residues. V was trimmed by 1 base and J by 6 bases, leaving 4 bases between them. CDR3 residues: CAISELSEQYF. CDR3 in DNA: TGTGCCATCAGTGAGTTGAGCGAGCAGTACTTC.

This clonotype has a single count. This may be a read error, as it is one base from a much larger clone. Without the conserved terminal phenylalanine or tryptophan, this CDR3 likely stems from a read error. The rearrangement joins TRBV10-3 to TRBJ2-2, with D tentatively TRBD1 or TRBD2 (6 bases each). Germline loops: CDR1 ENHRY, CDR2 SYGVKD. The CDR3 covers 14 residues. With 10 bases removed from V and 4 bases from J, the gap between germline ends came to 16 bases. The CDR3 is CATESGGLTGELFS. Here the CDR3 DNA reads TGTGCCACCGAAAGTGGGGGGCTCACCGGGGAGCTGTTTTCT.

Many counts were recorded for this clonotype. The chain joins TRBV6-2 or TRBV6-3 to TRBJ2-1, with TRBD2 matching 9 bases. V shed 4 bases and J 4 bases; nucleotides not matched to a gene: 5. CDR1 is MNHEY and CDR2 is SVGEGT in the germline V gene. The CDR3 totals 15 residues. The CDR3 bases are TGTGCCAGCAGTTTTCGACTAGCGGATTACAATGAGCAGTTCTTC. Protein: CASSFRLADYNEQFF.

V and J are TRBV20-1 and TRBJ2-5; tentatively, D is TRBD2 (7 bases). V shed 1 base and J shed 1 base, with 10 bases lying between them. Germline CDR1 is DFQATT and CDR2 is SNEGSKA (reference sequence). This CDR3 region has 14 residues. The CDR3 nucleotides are TGCAGTGCTAGAGGGCGGGGGCTCCAAGAGACCCAGTACTTC. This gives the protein CSARGRGLQETQYF.

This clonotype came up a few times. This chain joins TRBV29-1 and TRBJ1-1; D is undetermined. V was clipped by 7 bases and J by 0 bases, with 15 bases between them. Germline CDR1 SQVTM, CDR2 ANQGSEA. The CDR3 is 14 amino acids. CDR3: CSGSIVGMNTEAFF. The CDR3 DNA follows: TGCAGCGGGTCCATCGTAGGAATGAACACTGAAGCTTTCTTT.

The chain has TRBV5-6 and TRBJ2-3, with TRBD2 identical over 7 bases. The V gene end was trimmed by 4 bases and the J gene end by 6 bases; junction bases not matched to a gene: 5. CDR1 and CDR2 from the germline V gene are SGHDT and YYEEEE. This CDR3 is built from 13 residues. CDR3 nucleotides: TGTGCCAGCAGCACGTGGGGGGGGGATACGCAGTATTTT. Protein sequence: CASSTWGGDTQYF.

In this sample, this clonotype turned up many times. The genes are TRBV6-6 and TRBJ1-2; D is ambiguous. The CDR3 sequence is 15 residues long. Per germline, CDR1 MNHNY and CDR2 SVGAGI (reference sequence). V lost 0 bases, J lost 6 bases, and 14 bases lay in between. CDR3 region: CASSYSDGSSDGYTF. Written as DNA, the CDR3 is TGTGCCAGCAGTTACTCGGACGGATCGTCGGATGGCTACACCTTC.

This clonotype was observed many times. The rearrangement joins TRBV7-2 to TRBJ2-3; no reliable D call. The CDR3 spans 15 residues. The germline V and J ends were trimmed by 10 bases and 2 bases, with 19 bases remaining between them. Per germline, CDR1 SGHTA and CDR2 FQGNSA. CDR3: CATLSSPIFTDTQYF. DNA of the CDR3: TGTGCCACCCTTTCGAGCCCCATATTCACAGATACGCAGTATTTT.

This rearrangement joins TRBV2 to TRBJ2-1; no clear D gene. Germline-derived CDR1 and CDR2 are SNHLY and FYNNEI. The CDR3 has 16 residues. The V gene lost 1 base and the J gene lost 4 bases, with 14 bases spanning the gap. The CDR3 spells CASSEVVGDRYNEQFF. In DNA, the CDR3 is TGTGCCAGCAGTGAAGTTGTTGGGGATCGGTACAATGAGCAGTTCTTC.

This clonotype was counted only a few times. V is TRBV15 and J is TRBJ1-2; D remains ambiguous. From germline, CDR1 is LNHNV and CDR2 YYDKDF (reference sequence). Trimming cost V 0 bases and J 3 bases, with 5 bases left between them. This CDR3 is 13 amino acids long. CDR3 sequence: CATSRDMDYGYTF. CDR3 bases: TGTGCCACCAGCAGAGATATGGACTATGGCTACACCTTC.

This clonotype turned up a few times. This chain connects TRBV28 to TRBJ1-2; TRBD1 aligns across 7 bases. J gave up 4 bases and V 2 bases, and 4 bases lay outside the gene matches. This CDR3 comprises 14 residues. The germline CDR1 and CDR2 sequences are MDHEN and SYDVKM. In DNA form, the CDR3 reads TGTGCCAGCAGTTTAGACAGGGAGCCCTATGGCTACACCTTC. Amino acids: CASSLDREPYGYTF.

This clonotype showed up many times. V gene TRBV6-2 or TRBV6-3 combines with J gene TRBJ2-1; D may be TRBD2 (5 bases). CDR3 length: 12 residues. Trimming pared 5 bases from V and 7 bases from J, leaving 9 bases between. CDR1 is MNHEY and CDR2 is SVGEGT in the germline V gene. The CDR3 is CASSRTPNEQFF. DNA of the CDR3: TGTGCCAGCAGTCGGACTCCTAATGAGCAGTTCTTC.

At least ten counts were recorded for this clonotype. The CDR3 loop is CASSQVSGANVLTF. The CDR3 nucleotides are TGTGCCAGCAGCCAAGTCTCTGGGGCCAACGTCCTGACTTTC. The V gene is TRBV14, the J gene TRBJ2-6, with D uncertain. Germline CDR1 SGHDN, CDR2 FVKESK. This CDR3 contains 14 residues. The V and J ends lost 1 base and 0 bases respectively, with 1 base between them. Full variable domain (rest looked up from reference TRBV14 and TRBJ2-6): EAGVTQFPSHSVIEKGQTVTLRCDPISGHDNLYWYRRVMGKEIKFLLHFVKESKQDESGMPNNRFLAERTGGTYSTLKVQPAELEDSGVYFCASSQVSGANVLTFGAGSRLTVL.

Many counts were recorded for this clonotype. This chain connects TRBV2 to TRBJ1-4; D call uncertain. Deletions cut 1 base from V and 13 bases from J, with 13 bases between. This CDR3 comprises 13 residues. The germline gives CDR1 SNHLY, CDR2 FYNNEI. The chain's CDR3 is CASSEEYRGALFF. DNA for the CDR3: TGTGCCAGCAGTGAAGAGTACCGGGGTGCACTGTTTTTT.

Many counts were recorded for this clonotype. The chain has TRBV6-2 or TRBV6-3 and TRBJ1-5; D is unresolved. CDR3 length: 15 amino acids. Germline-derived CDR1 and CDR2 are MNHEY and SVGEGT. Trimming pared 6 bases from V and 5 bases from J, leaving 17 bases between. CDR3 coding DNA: TGTGCCAGCAGGGGCGCTGCGACAACATATCAGCCCCAGCATTTT. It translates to CASRGAATTYQPQHF.

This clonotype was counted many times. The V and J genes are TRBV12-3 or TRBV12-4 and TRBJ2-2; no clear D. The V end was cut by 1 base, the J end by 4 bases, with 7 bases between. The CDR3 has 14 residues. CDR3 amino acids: CASSLVRFTGELFF. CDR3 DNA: TGTGCCAGCAGTTTAGTTCGGTTCACCGGGGAGCTGTTTTTT.

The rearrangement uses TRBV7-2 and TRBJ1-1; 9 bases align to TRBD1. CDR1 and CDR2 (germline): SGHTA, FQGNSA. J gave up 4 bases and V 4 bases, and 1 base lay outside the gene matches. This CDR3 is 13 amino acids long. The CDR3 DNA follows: TGTGCCAGCAGCTCGGGACAGGGCACTGAAGCTTTCTTT. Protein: CASSSGQGTEAFF.

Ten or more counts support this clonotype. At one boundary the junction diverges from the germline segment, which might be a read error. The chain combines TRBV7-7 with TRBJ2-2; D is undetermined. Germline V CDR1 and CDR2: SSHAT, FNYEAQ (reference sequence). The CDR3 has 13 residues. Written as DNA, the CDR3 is TGTGCTAGCAGCTCTACGGATGGCGGGGAGCTGTTTTTT. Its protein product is CASSSTDGGELFF.

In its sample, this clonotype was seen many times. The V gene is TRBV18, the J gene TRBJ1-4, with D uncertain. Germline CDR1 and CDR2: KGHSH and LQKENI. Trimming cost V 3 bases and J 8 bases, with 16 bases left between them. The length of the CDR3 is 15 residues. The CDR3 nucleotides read TGTGCCAGCTCACCTTCGGCTTCCGTTGAAGAAAAACTGTTTTTT. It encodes CASSPSASVEEKLFF.

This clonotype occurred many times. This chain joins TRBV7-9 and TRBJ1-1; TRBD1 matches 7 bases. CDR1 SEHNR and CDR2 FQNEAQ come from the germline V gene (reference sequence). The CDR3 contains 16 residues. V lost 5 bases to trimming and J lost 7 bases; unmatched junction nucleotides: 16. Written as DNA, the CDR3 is TGTGCCAGCAGCCTCGGGACAGACCTTTGGGGGGATGAAGCTTTCTTT. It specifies CASSLGTDLWGDEAFF.

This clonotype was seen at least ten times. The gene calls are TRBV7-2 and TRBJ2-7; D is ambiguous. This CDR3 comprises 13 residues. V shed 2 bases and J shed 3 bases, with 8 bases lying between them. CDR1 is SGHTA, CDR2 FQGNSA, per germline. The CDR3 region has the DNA TGTGCCAGCAGCTTACCAGGTCACTACGAGCAGTACTTC. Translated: CASSLPGHYEQYF.

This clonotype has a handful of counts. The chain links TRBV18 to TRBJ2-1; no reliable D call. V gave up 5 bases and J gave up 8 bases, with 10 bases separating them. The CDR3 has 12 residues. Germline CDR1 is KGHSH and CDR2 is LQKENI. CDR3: CASSALRDEQFF. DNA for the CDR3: TGTGCCAGCTCAGCACTTCGGGATGAGCAGTTCTTC.

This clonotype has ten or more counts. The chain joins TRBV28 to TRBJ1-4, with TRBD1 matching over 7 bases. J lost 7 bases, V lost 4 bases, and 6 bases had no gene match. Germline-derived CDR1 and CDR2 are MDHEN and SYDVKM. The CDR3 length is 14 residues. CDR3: CASSSDRLSEKLFF. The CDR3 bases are TGTGCCAGCAGTTCGGACAGGTTAAGTGAAAAACTGTTTTTT.

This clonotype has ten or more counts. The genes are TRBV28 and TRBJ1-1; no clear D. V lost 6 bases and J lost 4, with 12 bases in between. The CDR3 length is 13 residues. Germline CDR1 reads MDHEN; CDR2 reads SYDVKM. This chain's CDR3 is CASSLGRSTEAFF. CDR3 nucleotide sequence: TGTGCCAGCAGCCTAGGGAGGAGCACTGAAGCTTTCTTT.

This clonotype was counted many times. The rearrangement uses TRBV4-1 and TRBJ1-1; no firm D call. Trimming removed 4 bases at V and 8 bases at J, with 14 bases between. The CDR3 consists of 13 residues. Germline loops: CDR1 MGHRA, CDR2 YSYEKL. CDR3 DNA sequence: TGCGCCAGCAGCCTGAGCCCCGGAACAGAAGCTTTCTTT. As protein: CASSLSPGTEAFF.